Shown below are 29 T cell receptor beta chains from a single sample sequenced in a study of regulatory T cells in long-lasting Graves disease. Both iRepertoire HTBI primers and Arm-PCR of CDR3 regions were used to build the TCR beta libraries. TCRdb re-derived calls from the multiplex PCR reads in MiXCR, one entry per CDR3 protein. Of approximately 400,000 distinct CDR3 sequences in the sample, 23% were seen once. The sample's time point: persistent/refractory GD, antithyroid drugs over 5 years with positive TRAb. The TCR library was prepared using RNA isolated from PBMCs. The sequencing used peripheral blood mononuclear cells (PBMCs), collected when the disease was refractory, from a patient treated with antithyroid drugs. The receptor source for this set is a middle-aged woman with Graves disease.

The chain carries TRBV5-5 and TRBJ1-2; D perhaps matches TRBD1 (5 bases). Looked up from germline, CDR1 is SGHKS and CDR2 is YYEKEE (reference sequence). The CDR3 covers 14 residues. V lost 0 bases and J 7 bases, leaving 13 bases between the germline ends. The CDR3 DNA is TGTGCCAGCAGCTTGGCCGCCAGGGATAGTGGCTACACCTTC. It codes for CASSLAARDSGYTF.

In this sample, this clonotype turned up many times. This chain links TRBV7-9 with TRBJ2-5; tentatively, D is TRBD1 (5 bases). Germline V gene data show CDR1 as SEHNR and CDR2 as FQNEAQ (reference sequence). V gave up 4 bases and J gave up 2 bases, with 14 bases separating them. The CDR3 is made up of 15 amino acids. In DNA, the CDR3 is TGTGCCAGCAGCTCAGGGCGGACGTTACAAGAGACCCAGTACTTC. As protein: CASSSGRTLQETQYF.

This clonotype has only a few counts. The chain joins TRBV7-2 to TRBJ2-2; D is undetermined. Germline V lookup: CDR1 SGHTA, CDR2 FQGNSA. CDR3 size: 15 residues. Trimming removed 2 bases from V and 2 bases from J, with 9 bases in between. In DNA, the CDR3 is TGTGCCAGCAGCTTAATCGAGACTAACACCGGGGAGCTGTTTTTT. This encodes CASSLIETNTGELFF.

This clonotype was picked up a small number of times. The chain couples TRBV20-1 to TRBJ2-2; TRBD2 matches at 12 bases. The length of the CDR3 is 16 residues. CDR1 and CDR2 (germline): DFQATT, SNEGSKA (reference sequence). V trimming: 6 bases; J trimming: 5 bases; junction bases outside the gene matches: 10. The CDR3 nucleotides read TGCAGTGCCCCTACTAGCGGGAGGCCGGGGACCGGGGAGCTGTTTTTT. Its translation is CSAPTSGRPGTGELFF.

The V call is TRBV28, the J call TRBJ2-7; 10 nucleotides agree with TRBD1. This CDR3 region has 15 residues. V shed 5 bases, J shed 5 bases, and the junction held 9 bases outside the gene matches. Germline CDR1 MDHEN, CDR2 SYDVKM. CDR3 bases: TGTGCCAGCAGTCCCTCCTACGGGACAGGGGACGAGCAGTACTTC. Protein: CASSPSYGTGDEQYF.

At least ten counts were recorded for this clonotype. The V and J genes are TRBV28 and TRBJ1-5; no definite D call. Germline lookup yields CDR1 MDHEN and CDR2 SYDVKM. V shed 5 bases and J shed 0 bases, with 5 bases lying between them. The CDR3 is made up of 13 amino acids. CDR3 loop: CASSRNSNQPQHF. The DNA for the CDR3 is TGTGCCAGCAGTCGGAATAGCAATCAGCCCCAGCATTTT. The whole variable domain, remainder taken from reference TRBV28 and TRBJ1-5, is DVKVTQSSRYLVKRTGEKVFLECVQDMDHENMFWYRQDPGLGLRLIYFSYDVKMKEKGDIPEGYSVSREKKERFSLILESASTNQTSMYLCASSRNSNQPQHFGDGTRLSIL.

In the case of this clonotype: Since a much larger clone is just one base distant, this may be a read error. The genes are TRBV13 and TRBJ2-7; TRBD2 is a possible D gene (6 bases). The CDR3 is made up of 14 amino acids. CDR1 and CDR2 (germline): PRHDT, FYEKMQ (reference sequence). The CDR3 spells CTSSLRLALNEQYF. The CDR3 DNA reads TGTACCAGCAGCTTGCGGCTAGCGCTAAACGAGCAGTACTTC.

V usage is TRBV28 and J usage is TRBJ2-6; 9 bases line up with TRBD2. Germline V gives CDR1 MDHEN, CDR2 SYDVKM. J gave up 0 bases and V 2 bases, and 5 bases lay outside the gene matches. The CDR3 is 18 amino acids. CDR3 sequence reads: CASSLAAGGLSGANVLTF. The CDR3 DNA reads TGTGCCAGCAGTTTAGCAGCGGGAGGCCTCTCTGGGGCCAACGTCCTGACTTTC.

Only a few counts were recorded for this clonotype. A much larger clone differs from this one at a single base, so this may be a read error. CDR3 loop: CASSQGLAANTGELFF. CDR3 bases: TGTGCCAGCAGCCAAGGACTAGCGGCGAACACCGGGGAGCTGTTTTTT. The chain joins TRBV27 to TRBJ2-2; 10 positions match TRBD2. The CDR3 runs 16 residues. Germline values: CDR1 MNHEY, CDR2 SMNVEV (reference sequence). V lost 6 bases and J lost 0; bases outside the gene matches: 4.

The V and J genes are TRBV9 and TRBJ2-7; TRBD1 aligns across 7 bases. With 0 bases clipped from V and 3 bases from J, the junction kept 6 bases outside the gene matches. This CDR3 contains 15 residues. In germline, CDR1 is SGDLS, CDR2 YYNGEE. The CDR3 sequence: CASSVAGSGGYEQYF. CDR3 coding DNA: TGTGCCAGCAGCGTAGCGGGGTCAGGGGGCTACGAGCAGTACTTC.

This sequence joins TRBV5-1 and TRBJ2-1, with TRBD2 as a possible D gene (6 bases). Germline V gene data show CDR1 as SGHRS and CDR2 as YFSETQ. V gave up 0 bases and J gave up 5 bases, with 12 bases separating them. This CDR3 comprises 15 residues. In DNA form, the CDR3 reads TGCGCCAGCAGCTTGGGTGCGGGAAACAACAATGAGCAGTTCTTC. This sequence encodes CASSLGAGNNNEQFF.

The chain couples TRBV6-2 or TRBV6-3 to TRBJ2-7; TRBD2 matches at 9 bases. V lost 2 bases, J lost 2 bases, and 4 bases stayed unmatched. Germline-derived CDR1 and CDR2 are MNHEY and SVGEGT. This CDR3 region has 15 residues. The CDR3 here is CASSYRTSEPYEQYF. The CDR3 coding sequence is TGTGCCAGCAGTTACAGGACTAGCGAGCCCTACGAGCAGTACTTC.

About this clonotype: Being one base from a much bigger clone, this may be a read error. This chain connects TRBV6-4 to TRBJ1-1; a weak D match, TRBD1 (5 bases). CDR1 and CDR2 (germline): MRHNA, SNTAGT. The CDR3 sequence is 13 residues long. CDR3 protein: CATLTGEDTEVFF. In nucleotides, the CDR3 is TGTGCCACCCTCACCGGGGAGGACACTGAAGTTTTCTTT.

This clonotype was found many times. The chain uses TRBV27 and TRBJ1-6, with 7 bases identical to TRBD1. The ends lost 2 bases at V and 12 bases at J; junction bases unmatched: 10. Germline CDR1 MNHEY, CDR2 SMNVEV (reference sequence). The CDR3 is 15 amino acids. Written as DNA, the CDR3 is TGTGCCAGCAGTTTAGGGGGGACAGTTCACCAACCCCTCCACTTT. Translating it yields CASSLGGTVHQPLHF.

This clonotype was seen repeatedly, ten times or more. The chain recombines TRBV12-3 or TRBV12-4 with TRBJ1-4; 9 positions match TRBD1. Trimming removed 6 bases from V and 7 bases from J; junction bases left unmatched: 6. This CDR3 has 14 residues. The CDR3 region is CASRTGTGSEKLFF. The CDR3 DNA reads TGTGCCAGCAGGACCGGGACAGGGAGTGAAAAACTGTTTTTT.

The sample holds many counts of this clonotype. The chain couples TRBV29-1 to TRBJ2-7; D assignment may be TRBD1 or TRBD2 (6 bases each). V was shortened by 1 base and J by 6 bases, with 22 bases between the two germline ends. The germline CDR1 and CDR2 sequences are SQVTM and ANQGSEA. CDR3 length: 16 amino acids. In nucleotides, the CDR3 is TGCAGCGTTGAAGTTTGGGTTTGGGGGGCGCGTTTCGAGCAGTACTTC. This translates into CSVEVWVWGARFEQYF.

The chain is built from TRBV2 and TRBJ2-1; 9 bases are shared with TRBD2. Germline V CDR1 and CDR2: SNHLY, FYNNEI. The CDR3 totals 17 residues. Trimming removed 6 bases from V and 7 bases from J; junction bases left unmatched: 16. CDR3: CASSQVRLAGFRNEQFF. DNA of the CDR3: TGTGCCAGCAGCCAAGTCCGTCTAGCGGGATTTCGTAATGAGCAGTTCTTC.

The CDR3 here is CASSPWYQETQYF. The DNA of the CDR3 is TGTGCCAGCAGCCCCTGGTACCAAGAGACCCAGTACTTC. The rearrangement joins TRBV3-1 to TRBJ2-5; D gene uncertain. Germline CDR1 and CDR2: LGHDT and YNNKEL (reference sequence). The V gene lost 4 bases and the J gene lost 0 bases, with 6 bases spanning the gap. CDR3 length: 13 residues.

This clonotype was detected many times. V is TRBV28 and J is TRBJ1-2; 7 bases align to TRBD1. After removal of 5 bases from V and 9 bases from J, the junction contained 9 bases not matched to a gene. This CDR3 contains 13 residues. The V gene's germline CDR1 is MDHEN and CDR2 SYDVKM. In DNA, the CDR3 is TGTGCCAGCAGTACACTGACAGGGATAAGCTACACCTTC. Translation: CASSTLTGISYTF.

This clonotype was detected ten times or more. V usage is TRBV2 and J usage is TRBJ1-5; D is uncertain. CDR1 and CDR2 (germline): SNHLY, FYNNEI. Deletions cut 4 bases from V and 5 bases from J, with 6 bases between. The CDR3 runs 12 residues. CDR3 amino acids: CASSGSHQPQHF. Written as DNA, the CDR3 is TGTGCCAGCAGTGGAAGTCATCAGCCCCAGCATTTT. Complete variable domain (other parts from reference TRBV2 and TRBJ1-5): EPEVTQTPSHQVTQMGQEVILRCVPISNHLYFYWYRQILGQKVEFLVSFYNNEISEKSEIFDDQFSVERPDGSNFTLKIRSTKLEDSAMYFCASSGSHQPQHFGDGTRLSIL.

The chain combines TRBV3-1 with TRBJ2-4; no firm D call. V lost 0 bases and J lost 0, with 15 bases in between. The CDR3 runs 18 residues. Germline assignment: CDR1 LGHDT and CDR2 YNNKEL (reference sequence). DNA for the CDR3: TGTGCCAGCAGCCAAGAATGGGTCGTTTCAGCAGCCAAAAACATTCAGTACTTC. It yields the protein CASSQEWVVSAAKNIQYF.

The rearrangement uses TRBV10-3 and TRBJ2-1, with D perhaps assigned TRBD1 or TRBD2 (5 bases each). The germline V gene has CDR1 ENHRY and CDR2 SYGVKD. V was shortened by 6 bases and J by 4 bases, with 7 bases between the two germline ends. The CDR3 is 12 amino acids. CDR3 nucleotides: TGTGCCATCAGGGGACCATACAATGAGCAGTTCTTC. Translating gives CAIRGPYNEQFF.

This clonotype was counted only a few times. The V gene is TRBV28, the J gene TRBJ2-3; D perhaps matches TRBD2 (6 bases). Germline loops: CDR1 MDHEN, CDR2 SYDVKM. V was trimmed by 3 bases and J by 10 bases, leaving 17 bases between them. The CDR3 loop spans 14 amino acids. CDR3 DNA sequence: TGTGCCAGCAGTTTGAGTGGGGCGGGACCTGCGCAGTATTTT. It specifies CASSLSGAGPAQYF.

The sample holds a few counts of this clonotype. The chain joins TRBV11-2 to TRBJ2-3; D gene uncertain. The CDR3 loop spans 15 amino acids. Germline V gene sequence: CDR1 SGHAT, CDR2 FQNNGV. V lost 5 bases to trimming and J lost 6 bases, with 18 bases between them. The CDR3 reads CASSPTGFDRDTQYF. CDR3 in DNA: TGTGCCAGCAGCCCAACGGGCTTCGACCGGGATACGCAGTATTTT.

This clonotype was recorded many times. This chain joins TRBV28 and TRBJ1-5; 7 nucleotides align to TRBD1. In germline, CDR1 is MDHEN, CDR2 SYDVKM. The ends lost 6 bases at V and 2 bases at J; junction bases unmatched: 4. The CDR3 is made up of 14 amino acids. CDR3 sequence reads: CASRDRAGNQPQHF. The CDR3 DNA reads TGTGCCAGCAGAGACAGGGCGGGCAATCAGCCCCAGCATTTT.

This clonotype has a count of ten or more. The chain couples TRBV2 to TRBJ2-7; no clear D gene. The length of the CDR3 is 12 residues. Trimming removed 8 bases at V and 7 bases at J, with 15 bases between. Germline V lookup: CDR1 SNHLY, CDR2 FYNNEI. The CDR3 coding sequence is TGTGCCAGCGGTCTGTCCTGGGGTGAGCAGTACTTC. It encodes CASGLSWGEQYF.

This clonotype appeared many times. CDR3 loop: CASSVGEKLFF. In DNA form, the CDR3 reads TGTGCCAGCAGTGTTGGTGAAAAACTGTTTTTT. V and J are TRBV2 and TRBJ1-4; no clear D. Germline V gives CDR1 SNHLY, CDR2 FYNNEI. This CDR3 region has 11 residues. V gave up 4 bases and J gave up 7 bases, with 4 bases separating them.

In regard to this clonotype: Since a much larger clone is just one base distant, this may be a read error. The chain combines TRBV24-1 with TRBJ2-5; TRBD1 or TRBD2 may be the D gene (5 bases each). The CDR3 spans 15 residues. Trimming stripped 9 bases from V and 1 base from J, with 17 bases between. Germline V gene data show CDR1 as KGHDR and CDR2 as SFDVKD. CDR3 protein: CATGSTQGPQETQYF. CDR3 sequence (DNA): TGTGCCACCGGATCAACTCAGGGACCCCAAGAGACCCAGTACTTC.

The chain joins TRBV6-1 to TRBJ2-7, with a possible D match to TRBD1 (6 bases). This CDR3 comprises 18 residues. Trimming pared 5 bases from V and 2 bases from J, leaving 25 bases between. Germline loops: CDR1 MNHNS, CDR2 SASEGT. The CDR3 loop reads CASSTTLTLQGPAYEQYF. CDR3 in DNA: TGTGCCAGCAGTACCACCCTCACCCTTCAGGGGCCGGCCTACGAGCAGTACTTC.